These T cell receptor beta chains were read from a single sample in a study of identical twins. TCRdb reanalysed the 5' RACE reads using MiXCR and keeps one entry per CDR3 protein. The data hold just over 450,000 distinct CDR3 sequences, with approximately 15% observed a single time. These same records also appear under a second study, on yellow fever vaccine responses in identical twins.

The sample taken for sequencing was CD4+ T cells sorted from blood. The receptors here all came from a woman aged 18-29 years in good health. Each CDR3 is given with its conserved first and last residue. The D gene is left open where the match is weak. Rows give clone size only sometimes, using once, few, many, or a class for an expanded clone.

cdr3_length,v_call,j_call,clone_size,d_call,cdr3_aa,cdr3_nt
14,TRBV7-9,TRBJ2-1,-,-,CASSLRGGANEQFF,TGTGCCAGCAGCTTACGTGGGGGGGCTAATGAGCAGTTCTTC
15,TRBV6-5,TRBJ2-5,few,-,CASSLNPGRQETQYF,TGTGCCAGCAGTTTAAATCCGGGACGTCAAGAGACCCAGTACTTC
12,TRBV28,TRBJ1-4,-,-,CASSTPVGGLFF,TGTGCCAGCAGTACCCCAGTTGGAGGGCTGTTTTTT
17,TRBV5-1,TRBJ2-7,-,TRBD2,CASSSYKTSGSPNEQYF,TGCGCCAGCAGCTCTTACAAGACTAGCGGGAGCCCCAACGAGCAGTACTTC
14,TRBV2,TRBJ1-6,-,-,CASSEARTASPLHF,TGTGCCAGCAGTGAAGCAAGGACAGCCTCACCCCTCCACTTT
15,TRBV2,TRBJ2-1,few,TRBD2,CASSRQTSGTHEQFF,TGTGCCAGCAGTCGGCAGACTAGCGGGACCCATGAGCAGTTCTTC
13,TRBV20-1,TRBJ1-2,-,-,CSAIPDPKRGYTF,TGCAGTGCTATCCCAGACCCGAAGAGGGGCTACACCTTC
13,TRBV20-1,TRBJ2-1,-,-,CSATTNSYNEQFF,TGCAGTGCTACTACCAACTCCTACAATGAGCAGTTCTTC
24,TRBV6-5,TRBJ2-1,few,TRBD1,CASSYPRGTGNLGPTFGQYNEQFF,TGTGCCAGCAGTTACCCGAGGGGGACAGGGAACTTGGGTCCAACTTTTGGTCAGTACAATGAGCAGTTCTTC
18,TRBV27,TRBJ2-3,-,TRBD2,CASSARLTSATSTDTQYF,TGTGCCAGCAGTGCGCGACTAACTAGCGCGACTAGCACAGATACGCAGTATTTT
16,TRBV7-2,TRBJ2-5,few,TRBD2,CASTFIAGTFQETQYF,TGTGCCAGCACCTTTATAGCGGGGACCTTCCAAGAGACCCAGTACTTC
14,TRBV5-1,TRBJ2-1,many,-,CASSLGGKNNEQFF,TGCGCCAGCAGCTTGGGGGGGAAGAACAATGAGCAGTTCTTC
14,TRBV7-2,TRBJ1-2,many,TRBD1,CASSLGQGFYGYTF,TGTGCCAGCAGCCTTGGACAGGGTTTCTATGGCTACACCTTC
16,TRBV14,TRBJ2-7,few,-,CASSQGLSGGEDEQYF,TGTGCCAGCAGCCAAGGGCTCTCCGGTGGGGAGGACGAGCAGTACTTC
12,TRBV5-1,TRBJ2-2,many,-,CASLQGSGELFF,TGCGCCAGCCTACAGGGATCCGGGGAGCTGTTTTTT
16,TRBV7-2,TRBJ1-3,-,-,CASSRSAGDSGNTIYF,TGTGCCAGCAGCCGAAGTGCCGGGGACTCTGGAAACACCATATATTTT
13,TRBV6-2/TRBV6-3,TRBJ2-1,-,-,CASSLLKGGEQFF,TGTGCCAGCAGTTTGCTCAAAGGGGGAGAGCAGTTCTTC
15,TRBV7-2,TRBJ2-7,-,-,CASSSQGGETYEQYF,TGTGCCAGCAGCTCCCAGGGGGGCGAGACCTACGAGCAGTACTTC
15,TRBV28,TRBJ1-1,-,-,CASSFRVLRNTEAFF,TGTGCCAGCAGTTTTAGGGTTCTGCGGAACACTGAAGCTTTCTTT
14,TRBV6-5,TRBJ1-5,-,-,CASSYSGVDQPQHF,TGTGCCAGCAGTTACTCAGGGGTCGATCAGCCCCAGCATTTT
17,TRBV9,TRBJ2-7,many,TRBD2,CASSTGTSGKGRYEQYF,TGTGCCAGCTCCACCGGGACTAGCGGGAAGGGTCGCTACGAGCAGTACTTC
13,TRBV2,TRBJ2-7,-,-,CASASGGFAEQYF,TGTGCCAGCGCCTCGGGCGGGTTTGCCGAGCAGTACTTC
15,TRBV28,TRBJ2-2,few,TRBD2,CASRDGRAVPGELFF,TGTGCCAGCAGAGACGGGAGGGCCGTTCCCGGGGAGCTGTTTTTT
12,TRBV27,TRBJ2-1,-,-,CASSSPFQGLFF,TGTGCCAGCAGTTCCCCTTTTCAGGGTTTGTTCTTC
23,TRBV28,TRBJ2-1,many,-,CASSLWDTPILTPRLSSYNEQFF,TGTGCCAGCAGTCTCTGGGACACCCCGATTTTAACTCCTAGACTTAGCTCCTACAATGAGCAGTTCTTC
17,TRBV24-1,TRBJ2-1,few,TRBD2,CATSDRGLAGALGEQFF,TGTGCCACCAGTGATCGGGGACTAGCGGGAGCGTTGGGTGAGCAGTTCTTC
14,TRBV20-1,TRBJ1-5,many,-,CSARLSQARQPQHF,TGCAGTGCTAGATTAAGCCAGGCTAGACAGCCCCAGCATTTT
15,TRBV18,TRBJ1-4,-,-,CASSPGPSTNEKLFF,TGTGCCAGCTCACCGGGCCCGTCAACTAATGAAAAACTGTTTTTT
12,TRBV3-1,TRBJ2-3,few,-,CASSQWGDTQYF,TGTGCCAGCAGCCAATGGGGCGATACGCAGTATTTT
14,TRBV11-2,TRBJ1-3,-,-,CASSLGTSGNTIYF,TGTGCCAGCAGCTTAGGAACGTCTGGAAACACCATATATTTT
14,TRBV6-1,TRBJ2-1,-,-,CASTWGAAYNEQFF,TGTGCCAGCACCTGGGGGGCTGCTTACAATGAGCAGTTCTTC
16,TRBV6-5,TRBJ1-1,few,-,CASSYSPATQNTEAFF,TGTGCCAGCAGTTACTCTCCAGCGACCCAGAACACTGAAGCTTTCTTT
15,TRBV5-1,TRBJ2-3,many,TRBD2,CASSLLAGGTDTQYF,TGTGCCAGCAGTTTACTAGCGGGGGGCACAGATACGCAGTATTTT
15,TRBV5-1,TRBJ2-5,-,-,CASSLTRWQQETQYF,TGCGCCAGCAGCCTTACTAGGTGGCAGCAAGAGACCCAGTACTTC
13,TRBV4-3,TRBJ1-2,few,-,CASSQGLSGGYTF,TGCGCCAGCAGCCAGGGTCTCAGTGGCGGCTACACCTTC
14,TRBV20-1,TRBJ2-7,few,-,CSARDMRGSYEQYF,TGCAGTGCTAGAGATATGAGGGGGTCCTACGAGCAGTACTTC
15,TRBV4-3,TRBJ2-1,few,-,CASSQGWGSLNEQFF,TGCGCCAGCAGCCAAGGTTGGGGGAGCTTGAATGAGCAGTTCTTC
16,TRBV3-1,TRBJ2-3,few,TRBD2,CASSRGTSGTADTQYF,TGTGCCAGCAGCCGCGGGACTAGCGGGACCGCAGATACGCAGTATTTT
15,TRBV6-1,TRBJ2-5,-,-,CASSKTGIIQETQYF,TGTGCCAGCAGTAAAACAGGGATAATTCAAGAGACCCAGTACTTC
18,TRBV28,TRBJ2-7,few,TRBD1,CASSFERDRATWAYEQYF,TGTGCCAGCAGTTTCGAGCGGGACAGGGCTACGTGGGCCTACGAGCAGTACTTC
16,TRBV7-2,TRBJ2-5,few,TRBD2,CASSLAGRAVGETQYF,TGTGCCAGCAGCTTAGCCGGGAGGGCAGTCGGGGAGACCCAGTACTTC
16,TRBV19,TRBJ2-2,-,-,CASSITGHANTGELFF,TGTGCCAGTAGTATTACGGGACATGCGAACACCGGGGAGCTGTTTTTT
15,TRBV4-3,TRBJ2-1,few,TRBD1,CASSQEWRTGHEQFF,TGCGCCAGCAGCCAAGAGTGGAGGACAGGGCATGAGCAGTTCTTC
10,TRBV20-1,TRBJ1-2,-,-,CSARLVGYTF,TGCAGTGCTAGATTAGTTGGCTACACCTTC
16,TRBV7-9,TRBJ2-4,few,-,CASRQKGMRAKNIQYF,TGTGCCAGCAGACAGAAGGGGATGAGAGCCAAAAACATTCAGTACTTC
14,TRBV7-9,TRBJ2-1,once,TRBD1,CASSVDRGIGEQFF,TGTGCCAGCAGCGTCGACAGGGGGATTGGTGAGCAGTTCTTC
15,TRBV27,TRBJ2-3,-,-,CASSLRLPPEDTQYF,TGTGCCAGCAGTTTACGGCTACCCCCCGAAGATACGCAGTATTTT
16,TRBV6-1,TRBJ2-4,-,-,CASSQRGTLAKNIQYF,TGTGCCAGCAGTCAAAGGGGAACTTTAGCCAAAAACATTCAGTACTTC
16,TRBV4-2,TRBJ2-7,few,-,CASSQDSGTHAYEQYF,TGTGCCAGCAGCCAAGATTCGGGGACCCATGCCTACGAGCAGTACTTC
15,TRBV28,TRBJ2-1,-,-,CASSLGSAGSGEQFF,TGTGCCAGCAGTTTGGGATCAGCGGGTTCGGGAGAGCAGTTCTTC
13,TRBV20-1,TRBJ2-5,many,-,CSASLRKVETQYF,TGCAGTGCTAGCCTCAGGAAGGTGGAGACCCAGTACTTC
15,TRBV28,TRBJ1-4,many,-,CASSRRTATNEKLFF,TGTGCCAGCAGCCGTAGGACGGCAACTAATGAAAAACTGTTTTTT
13,TRBV2,TRBJ1-1,many,-,CASSVGLGTEAFF,TGTGCCAGCAGTGTAGGACTGGGGACTGAAGCTTTCTTT
16,TRBV30,TRBJ1-2,-,-,CAWGPFWAASNYGYTF,TGTGCCTGGGGCCCCTTCTGGGCGGCATCTAACTATGGCTACACCTTC
12,TRBV24-1,TRBJ2-1,few,-,CATRGAYNEQFF,TGTGCCACCAGGGGAGCCTACAATGAGCAGTTCTTC